The 16 T cell receptor beta chains presented below share a single source sample, sequenced in a study of T cell repertoires in cytomegalovirus infection. The antigens of these receptors remain unknown. A single record per CDR3 protein comes from TCRdb applying MiXCR to the reads. Found here are roughly 570,000 distinct CDR3 sequences, 40% of them singletons; the top ten hold 48%. This specimen was cultured PBMCs, taken from culture after CMV antigen stimulation. These receptors all stem from a human donor in good health (CMV status not recorded). Some clones in this sample may be carry-over from other donors' samples.

This clonotype was observed a handful of times. V usage is TRBV7-2 and J usage is TRBJ2-5, with D tentatively TRBD1 (5 bases). The CDR3 has 14 amino acids. CDR1 SGHTA and CDR2 FQGNSA come from the germline V gene. V was pared by 3 bases and J by 1 base, with 9 bases between. The CDR3 region is CASSLGRFQETQYF. DNA of the CDR3: TGTGCCAGCAGCTTGGGGCGGTTCCAAGAGACCCAGTACTTC.

The V call is TRBV7-6, the J call TRBJ2-2, with a tentative D call TRBD1 (6 bases). Trimming pared 4 bases from V and 7 bases from J, leaving 13 bases between. Germline V gene data show CDR1 as SGHVS and CDR2 as FNYEAQ. The CDR3 has 14 residues. The CDR3 loop is CASSSTGLGGELFF. The CDR3 DNA reads TGTGCCAGCAGCTCCACAGGGCTCGGCGGGGAGCTGTTTTTT.

The V call is TRBV18, the J call TRBJ1-5, with D perhaps TRBD1 (5 bases). Germline V gives CDR1 KGHSH, CDR2 LQKENI. The CDR3 covers 16 residues. Between the trimmed V and J ends, which lost 5 bases and 0 bases, there was a span of 14 bases. In nucleotides, the CDR3 is TGTGCCAGCTCATTAGGGGAGAACTATAGCAATCAGCCCCAGCATTTT. Its translation is CASSLGENYSNQPQHF.

This clonotype has a handful of counts. J is TRBJ2-7 and V is TRBV6-8, with 10 bases that match TRBD2. V shed 8 bases, J shed 5 bases, and the junction held 12 bases outside the gene matches. Germline-derived CDR1 and CDR2 are MNHGY and SAAAGT. The CDR3 runs to 15 residues. CDR3 sequence (DNA): TGTGCCAGCCTACTCCGGGCTAGCGGGGGTCACGAGCAGTACTTC. This gives the protein CASLLRASGGHEQYF.

V is TRBV20-1 and J is TRBJ2-7, with TRBD2 matching over 10 bases. Looked up from germline, CDR1 is DFQATT and CDR2 is SNEGSKA (reference sequence). The V and J ends lost 6 bases and 2 bases, in that order; junction bases with no gene match: 7. The CDR3 loop spans 14 amino acids. The CDR3 DNA reads as TGCAGTGCCACGTTAGCGGGAGGACCCTACGAGCAGTACTTC. The encoded protein is CSATLAGGPYEQYF.

This clonotype turned up a few times. The V call is TRBV6-2 or TRBV6-3, the J call TRBJ2-7; either TRBD1 or TRBD2 may fit D (6 bases each). CDR1 is MNHEY and CDR2 is SVGEGT in the germline V gene. Trimming took 5 bases from V and 3 from J, leaving 17 bases between them. The CDR3 extends over 15 amino acids. This chain's CDR3 is CASSPPPGGRYEQYF. As DNA, the CDR3 is TGTGCCAGCAGTCCCCCCCCCGGGGGCCGCTACGAGCAGTACTTC.

The chain is built from TRBV15 and TRBJ1-5; weak D call: TRBD1 (5 bases). CDR1 is LNHNV, CDR2 YYDKDF, per germline (reference sequence). This CDR3 comprises 15 residues. The V end lost 8 bases, the J end lost 0 bases, and 14 bases lay between the germline ends. DNA for the CDR3: TGTGCCACCGCTACGACAGTGACTAGCAATCAGCCCCAGCATTTT. This sequence encodes CATATTVTSNQPQHF.

This clonotype was observed a few times. V and J are TRBV7-2 and TRBJ2-1; TRBD1 matches at 7 bases. The CDR3 runs to 16 residues. Germline lookup yields CDR1 SGHTA and CDR2 FQGNSA. The V segment lost 4 bases and the J segment 2 bases; nucleotides outside the gene matches: 8. The CDR3 loop reads CASSSRQGSPYNEQFF. The DNA for the CDR3 is TGTGCCAGCAGCTCTCGACAGGGCTCCCCCTACAATGAGCAGTTCTTC.

This clonotype has at least ten counts. This chain joins TRBV7-2 and TRBJ2-5, with a possible D match to TRBD1 (5 bases). With 0 bases removed from V and 5 bases from J, the gap between germline ends came to 10 bases. In germline, CDR1 is SGHTA, CDR2 FQGNSA. This CDR3 has 14 residues. CDR3: CASSLAGRAETQYF. The CDR3 DNA reads as TGTGCCAGCAGCTTAGCGGGCAGGGCTGAGACCCAGTACTTC.

The chain is built from TRBV7-3 and TRBJ1-2; 7 bases map to TRBD1. The CDR3 sequence is 15 residues long. Per germline, CDR1 SGHTA and CDR2 FQGTGA. Germline trimming cut 5 bases from V and 0 bases from J; bases unmatched to any gene: 6. CDR3 nucleotide sequence: TGTGCCAGCAGCCAGGGACAGACCACTAACTATGGCTACACCTTC. Amino acids: CASSQGQTTNYGYTF.

This clonotype was counted only a few times. This rearrangement joins TRBV7-2 to TRBJ2-6; D is unclear. V was cut by 3 bases and J by 0 bases, with 12 bases left in between. Germline loops: CDR1 SGHTA, CDR2 FQGNSA. There are 17 residues in the CDR3. The CDR3 sequence is CASSLRPRTSGANVLTF. The CDR3 DNA reads as TGTGCCAGCAGCTTGAGGCCCAGAACCTCTGGGGCCAACGTCCTGACTTTC. Full variable domain (outside the CDR3, taken from reference TRBV7-2 and TRBJ2-6): GAGVSQSPSNKVTEKGKDVELRCDPISGHTALYWYRQSLGQGLEFLIYFQGNSAPDKSGLPSDRFSAERTGGSVSTLTIQRTQQEDSAVYLCASSLRPRTSGANVLTFGAGSRLTVL.

The V call is TRBV6-5, the J call TRBJ2-5; 7 bases are a match to TRBD2. V gave up 2 bases and J gave up 5 bases; unmatched junction bases: 2. This CDR3 is 13 amino acids long. Germline loops: CDR1 MNHEY, CDR2 SVGAGI. In DNA form, the CDR3 reads TGTGCCAGCAGTTACCCCGGGAGGGAGACCCAGTACTTC. This sequence encodes CASSYPGRETQYF.

This clonotype showed up just a few times. The CDR3 sequence: CASSAGRGGETQYF. The CDR3 region has the DNA TGTGCCAGCAGCGCTGGTCGGGGGGGAGAGACCCAGTACTTC. V is TRBV2 and J is TRBJ2-5, with TRBD2 matching over 8 bases. Germline V gene data show CDR1 as SNHLY and CDR2 as FYNNEI. V gave up 6 bases and J gave up 4 bases; unmatched junction bases: 7. The CDR3 covers 14 residues.

The chain joins TRBV7-8 to TRBJ2-1; D gene unclear. The V gene lost 7 bases and the J gene lost 8 bases, with 21 bases spanning the gap. Germline V gene lookup returns CDR1 SGHVS and CDR2 FQNEAQ. The CDR3 contains 15 residues. The CDR3 DNA sequence: TGTGCCAGCATCCCCCAGCCAAACTCCCGCGATGAGCAGTTCTTC. It codes for CASIPQPNSRDEQFF.

This sequence joins TRBV6-6 and TRBJ2-7, with 8 bases fitting TRBD2. In germline, CDR1 is MNHNY, CDR2 SVGAGI (reference sequence). The V segment lost 3 bases and the J segment 3 bases; nucleotides outside the gene matches: 7. The length of the CDR3 is 15 residues. The CDR3 DNA follows: TGTGCCAGCAGTTATGGGAACCGGGGGGGCTACGAGCAGTACTTC. It yields the protein CASSYGNRGGYEQYF.

This chain connects TRBV7-2 to TRBJ2-7; 9 bases map to TRBD1. The CDR3 runs to 16 residues. V shed 0 bases, J shed 9 bases, and the junction held 12 bases outside the gene matches. The germline V gene has CDR1 SGHTA and CDR2 FQGNSA. CDR3 amino acids: CASSLALTGGGGRQYF. Here the CDR3 DNA reads TGTGCCAGCAGCTTAGCCCTGACAGGGGGGGGGGGGAGGCAGTACTTC.